This paragraph covers one T cell receptor (beta chain) sequence. Original processing methods: Estimates of nucleated cell counts were drawn from the amplification of reference gene primers. The assay was immunoSEQ multiplex PCR, and TCRdb's table has in-frame clones only and misses some. V and J calls and clone size are copied from that table; D and trimming were computed from the DNA. The table shows around 200,000 clones, with about 87% occurring only once. CDR1 is MDHEN and CDR2 is SYDVKM in the germline V gene. V was shortened by 3 bases and J by 2 bases, with 11 bases between the two germline ends. The CDR3 totals 14 residues. The data belong to a study of blood T cell repertoires in COVID-19. Study context: Samples of COVID-19 (acute and convalescent) were obtained from the United States, Italy and Spain. The analysed material was cDNA or gDNA that came from T cells, B-cell-depleted T cells, or PBMCs.

Source material: peripheral blood. The rearrangement uses TRBV28 and TRBJ2-7; tentative D call: TRBD2 (6 bases). The receptor was isolated from a man aged 35 to 55 with active or convalescent COVID-19. CDR3 sequence: CASSLGLLTYEQYF. CDR3 bases: TGTGCCAGCAGTTTGGGACTGCTAACCTACGAGCAGTACTTC.